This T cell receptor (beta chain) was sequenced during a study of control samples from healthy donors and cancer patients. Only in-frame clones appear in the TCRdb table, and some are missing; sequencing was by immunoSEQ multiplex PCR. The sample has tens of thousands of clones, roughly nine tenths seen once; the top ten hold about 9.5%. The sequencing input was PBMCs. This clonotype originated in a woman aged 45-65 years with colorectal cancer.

CDR3 sequence reads: CASSENTGNQPQHF. DNA for the CDR3: TGTGCCAGCAGCGAAAACACAGGGAATCAGCCCCAGCATTTT. The V call is TRBV2, the J call TRBJ1-5, with D possibly matching TRBD1 (6 bases). Trimming took off 6 bases at V and 4 bases at J, with 13 bases between the two ends. Germline CDR1 is SNHLY and CDR2 is FYNNEI. CDR3 length: 14 residues.